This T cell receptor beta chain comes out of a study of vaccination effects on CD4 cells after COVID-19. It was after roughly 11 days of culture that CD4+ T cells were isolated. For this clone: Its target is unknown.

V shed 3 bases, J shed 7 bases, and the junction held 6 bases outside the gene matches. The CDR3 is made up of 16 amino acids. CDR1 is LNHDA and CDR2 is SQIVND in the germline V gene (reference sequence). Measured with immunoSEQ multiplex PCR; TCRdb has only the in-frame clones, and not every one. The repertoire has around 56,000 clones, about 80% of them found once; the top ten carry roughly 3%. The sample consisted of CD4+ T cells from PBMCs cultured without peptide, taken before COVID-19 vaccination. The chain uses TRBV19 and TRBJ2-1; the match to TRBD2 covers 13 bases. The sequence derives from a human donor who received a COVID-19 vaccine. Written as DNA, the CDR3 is TGTGCCAGTAGTATTGGACTAGCGGGGGTCCTAAATGAGCAGTTCTTC. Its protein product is CASSIGLAGVLNEQFF.